The 6 T cell receptor beta chains given below trace back to one sample, sequenced in a study of cytomegalovirus exposure and HLA in healthy donors. The primer mix had 60 Vbeta and 13 Jbeta primers. The table came from immunoSEQ multiplex PCR; TCRdb's copy has only in-frame clones and leaves some out. This sample yields more than 150,000 clones, of which 80% are seen a single time; 1.5% to 2% belongs to the top ten. Sequenced sample: PBMCs. Source of these receptors: a woman in her 30s in good health and CMV-seronegative.

The table lists this clone with a few counts. The rearrangement links TRBV5-1 to TRBJ2-7; no firm D call. V was cut by 4 bases and J by 3 bases, with 11 bases left in between. The CDR3 loop spans 13 amino acids. Germline CDR1 is SGHRS and CDR2 is YFSETQ. Here the CDR3 reads CASSSGEVYEQYF. CDR3 coding DNA: TGCGCCAGCAGCAGTGGTGAGGTCTACGAGCAGTACTTC.

The V gene is TRBV5-1, the J gene TRBJ2-3, with TRBD1 identical over 8 bases. V lost 1 base to trimming and J lost 5 bases; unmatched junction nucleotides: 6. Looked up from germline, CDR1 is SGHRS and CDR2 is YFSETQ. CDR3 length equals 15 residues. The CDR3 sequence: CASSLSGTGIDTQYF. The CDR3 nucleotides are TGCGCCAGCAGCTTGTCTGGGACAGGAATAGATACGCAGTATTTT.

V is TRBV2 and J is TRBJ1-2; D call uncertain. Germline assignment: CDR1 SNHLY and CDR2 FYNNEI. CDR3 length: 14 residues. V was trimmed by 2 bases and J by 7 bases, leaving 14 bases between them. This CDR3 is CASSEIVREAGYTF. For the CDR3, the DNA is TGTGCCAGCAGTGAAATCGTCCGTGAGGCTGGCTACACCTTC.

The V call is TRBV27, the J call TRBJ1-1; TRBD1 matches at 7 bases. CDR1 is MNHEY and CDR2 is SMNVEV in the germline V gene (reference sequence). The V gene end was trimmed by 8 bases and the J gene end by 7 bases; junction bases not matched to a gene: 7. The CDR3 is 12 amino acids. CDR3: CASGRDSGEAFF. DNA for the CDR3: TGTGCCAGCGGCCGGGACAGCGGTGAAGCTTTCTTT.

The chain recombines TRBV6-6 with TRBJ1-2; 7 nucleotides agree with TRBD1. Per germline, CDR1 MNHNY and CDR2 SVGAGI (reference sequence). The CDR3 contains 15 residues. J was trimmed by 6 bases and V by 0 bases; bases with no gene match: 7. The CDR3 region is CASSYSGGTANGYTF. In nucleotides, the CDR3 is TGTGCCAGCAGTTACTCAGGGGGGACAGCCAATGGCTACACCTTC.

This chain joins TRBV14 and TRBJ1-1; D gene ambiguous. CDR3 length: 12 residues. V gave up 8 bases and J gave up 3 bases, with 10 bases separating them. Germline V CDR1 and CDR2: SGHDN, FVKESK. The CDR3 protein is CASAHRHTEAFF. CDR3 sequence (DNA): TGTGCCAGCGCCCACAGACACACTGAAGCTTTCTTT.